This paragraph covers one T cell receptor (beta chain) sequence. These data belong to a study of blood T cell repertoires in COVID-19. Study overall: Samples came from the United States, Italy and Spain, spanning acute and convalescent COVID-19.

The length of the CDR3 is 16 residues. The V gene end was trimmed by 5 bases and the J gene end by 3 bases; junction bases not matched to a gene: 11. CDR1 is LNHDA, CDR2 SQIVND, per germline (reference sequence). The authors' processing: Amplifying reference gene primers gave estimates of nucleated cell counts. Clones were sequenced by immunoSEQ multiplex PCR, and TCRdb holds only the in-frame ones, with some missing. The DNA gave D and trimming, while V, J and clone size come from that table. The repertoire has approximately 110,000 clones, about four fifths of them found once; the top ten carry 15%.

The rearrangement links TRBV19 to TRBJ2-3; 7 bases are shared with TRBD1. Sample: peripheral blood. This TCR was sampled from an elderly woman with acute or convalescent COVID-19. CDR3 protein: CASSPDRDGRTDTQYF. DNA for the CDR3: TGTGCCAGTAGTCCCGACAGGGACGGCCGGACAGATACGCAGTATTTT.